This T cell receptor beta chain comes out of a study of Ad26.COV2.S vaccination and SARS-CoV-2 variants (dated by TCRdb to 2020 to 2023). Some background on the complete study: Donors in the vaccine arm were drawn from COV1001, a phase I-IIa trial of Ad26.COV2.S in healthy adults that was multicentre, randomized, double-blind and placebo-controlled. Ad26.COV2.S was administered intramuscularly at a dose of 5x10^10 or 1x10^11 viral particles, either as one shot or as two shots given 56 days apart. TCRbeta repertoire sequencing served as the tool for gauging how specific and how broad the SARS-CoV-2-reactive T cell receptors were following Ad26.COV2.S vaccination. The TCR-sequenced set comprised around 30 samples: around 20 Ad26.COV2.S vaccine recipients, 5 placebo recipients and 8 SARS-CoV-2 convalescent individuals. Trial participants were randomized into five groups of five: low-dose or high-dose Ad26.COV2.S given once or twice, or placebo on both occasions. Investigators remained blinded to trial group allocation during experiments and outcome assessment. Paper-wide results and their limitations: After vaccination, substantial breadth of spike-specific CD8+ and CD4+ T cell responses was reported. Non-spike TCR breadth was comparable between vaccine and placebo recipients, consistent with the vaccine containing only spike. The study was not powered for comparison of responses between vaccine doses or regimens. Ad26.COV2.S recipients had higher spike-specific TCR breadth than placebo recipients (P = 0.0014). According to the authors, total T cell responses may have been underestimated by the TCR breadth and depth analyses.

TCRbeta CDR3 regions were sequenced with the immunoSEQ Assay. After extraction, genomic DNA underwent amplification by bias-controlled multiplex PCR, followed by high-throughput sequencing. Regarding the original processing steps: To quantify the absolute abundance of each unique TCRbeta CDR3 region, sequences were collapsed and filtered. T cell fraction was estimated by normalizing TCRbeta template counts to usable DNA, with usable DNA measured through amplification of reference genes found in all nucleated cells. Repertoire TCRs were annotated as SARS-CoV-2-specific by exact matching of V gene, CDR3 amino acid sequence and J gene to a known reactive TCR set. MIRA supplied the reference SARS-CoV-2 TCR set, which was filtered for enrichment in COVID-19-positive ImmuneCODE repertoires so that public or cross-reactive TCRs were removed. Using the MIRA antigens, annotated TCRs were further analysed by specific ORF or by position within an ORF. Depth was the summed frequency of annotated unique rearrangements, while breadth was defined as annotated unique rearrangements over total unique productive rearrangements. TCR breadth was compared between groups using two-sided Wilcoxon rank-sum tests. TCRdb's version of the immuneACCESS table is confined to in-frame rearrangements and falls short of the full clone set. An unresolved V gene accounts for under half of the shortfall where checked; the remainder is of unknown origin. V and J calls and clone size are given by that table; D and trimming were obtained from the DNA. The sample profile shows 380,000 or so clones; about 87% of them were found once. Of the sample, about 6.4% falls within the top ten clones.

Read against the paper, the sample's treatment or condition label means: about 20 received Ad26.COV2.S at low or high dose, single or two shots; 5 received placebo; per-sample allocation not given. For vaccine and placebo recipients, the sequenced repertoires came from samples collected on day 63 after the first injection. Between 29 July and 7 August 2020, Cohort 1b enrolled 25 adults aged 18-55 years at one site in Boston, USA. Ad26.COV2.S was a replication-incompetent adenovirus type 26 vector expressing a prefusion-stabilized SARS-CoV-2 spike protein from the original Wuhan strain. This clone was detected only once. The target of this receptor is not known. No per-base quality is available; no much larger clone lies one base away. Via the germline V gene, CDR1 is SGHTA and CDR2 FQGTGA. A distance of 17 bases separates the germline ends of V and J, which lose 5 bases and 0 bases respectively. Taken from cysteine to phenylalanine, the CDR3 has 18 residues. Only the CDR3 DNA stays, 54 bases, in frame from base 1.

The V and J genes are TRBV7-3 and TRBJ2-6, with the D call tentatively TRBD1 or TRBD2, each fitting 5 bases. This receptor was taken from a person aged 18-60 years who received the Ad26.COV2.S COVID-19 vaccine or a placebo. The specimen comprised peripheral blood, sampled in a trial of Ad26.COV2.S vaccine versus placebo. The CDR3 reads as follows: CASSRTGRRSSGANVLTF. The DNA reads TGTGCCAGCAGCCGTACGGGACGGAGAAGCTCTGGGGCCAACGTCCTGACTTTC. Supplemented by the reference TRBV7-3 and TRBJ2-6 proteins around the CDR3, the complete variable domain is GAGVSQTPSNKVTEKGKYVELRCDPISGHTALYWYRQSLGQGPEFLIYFQGTGAADDSGLPNDRFFAVRPEGSVSTLKIQRTERGDSAVYLCASSRTGRRSSGANVLTFGAGSRLTVL.